This T cell receptor beta chain is from a study of cytomegalovirus exposure and HLA in healthy donors. Although they were nominally healthy when sampled, donors likely had unrecorded immune exposures. The PCR ran on 60 Vbeta and 13 Jbeta primers. The data were produced by immunoSEQ multiplex PCR, yet TCRdb's version contains in-frame clones alone and is incomplete. The table includes about 97,000 clones, over 75% detected once. The V gene lost 1 base and the J gene lost 1 base, with 14 bases spanning the gap. The CDR3 extends over 16 amino acids. Per the germline V gene, CDR1 is GTSNPN and CDR2 is SVGIG (reference sequence).

The source material was PBMCs. The sequence came from a man aged 35 to 55 in good health and CMV-seropositive. The chain employs TRBV30 and TRBJ2-1; maybe TRBD1 (6 bases). CDR3 nucleotide sequence: TGTGCCTGGAGTGAATACACAGGGTTTTCCTACAATGAGCAGTTCTTC. Its translation: CAWSEYTGFSYNEQFF. Full variable domain (remainder filled in from reference TRBV30 and TRBJ2-1): SQTIHQWPATLVQPVGSPLSLECTVEGTSNPNLYWYRQAAGRGLQLLFYSVGIGQISSEVPQNLSASRPQDRQFILSSKKLLLSDSGFYLCAWSEYTGFSYNEQFFGPGTRLTVL.